This entry describes one TCR beta chain. Its antigen is undetermined. Germline loops: CDR1 SGHNT, CDR2 YYREEE (reference sequence). V lost 4 bases and J 0 bases, leaving 13 bases between the germline ends. The length of the CDR3 is 15 residues. The sample originates from a study of cytomegalovirus exposure and HLA in healthy donors. Overall study findings and caveats: Within an earlier analysis, most TCR beta V segments proved productive either about 90% or about 30% of the time. TCR association rates varied by HLA locus in a later analysis, with DRB1 highest and HLA-C lowest. Several V segments, TRBV6-2 and TRBV6-3 among them, could not be told apart and were dropped. TCR beta V- and J-gene trimming, according to a later analysis, was linked to a missense DCLRE1C variant.

Primers for the PCR totalled 60 Vbeta and 13 Jbeta. Using immunoSEQ multiplex PCR, the repertoire was profiled, and TCRdb retains in-frame clones only, with some absent. The sample holds some 140,000 clones, approximately 77% seen once. The receptor comes from a woman in her thirties or forties in good health and CMV-seronegative. J is TRBJ1-2 and V is TRBV5-4, with a weak D call TRBD1 (6 bases). Sequencing was done on a sample of PBMCs. CDR3 bases: TGTGCCAGCAGCCAGGACAGACCCACTAACTATGGCTACACCTTC. Its translation is CASSQDRPTNYGYTF.